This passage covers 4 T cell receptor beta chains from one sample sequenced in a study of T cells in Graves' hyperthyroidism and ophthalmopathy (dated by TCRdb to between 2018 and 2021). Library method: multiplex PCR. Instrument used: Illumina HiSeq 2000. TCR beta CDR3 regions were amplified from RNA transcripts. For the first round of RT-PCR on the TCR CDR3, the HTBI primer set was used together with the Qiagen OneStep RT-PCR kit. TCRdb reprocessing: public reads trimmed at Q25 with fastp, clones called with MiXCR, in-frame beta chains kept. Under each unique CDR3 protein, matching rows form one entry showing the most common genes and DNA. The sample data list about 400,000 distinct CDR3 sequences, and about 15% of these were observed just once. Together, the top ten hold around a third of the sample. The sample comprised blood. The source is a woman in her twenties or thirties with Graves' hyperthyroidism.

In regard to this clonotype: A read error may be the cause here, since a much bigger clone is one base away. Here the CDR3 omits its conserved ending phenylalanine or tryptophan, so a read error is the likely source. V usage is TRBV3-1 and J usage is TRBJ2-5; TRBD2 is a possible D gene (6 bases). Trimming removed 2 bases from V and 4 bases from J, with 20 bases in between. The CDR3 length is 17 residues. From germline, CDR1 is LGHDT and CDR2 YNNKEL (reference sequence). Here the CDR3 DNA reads TGTGCCAGCAGCCAAACTGGGCGCGGGACCCAGGGAGAGACCCAGTACCTC. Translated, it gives CASSQTGRGTQGETQYL.

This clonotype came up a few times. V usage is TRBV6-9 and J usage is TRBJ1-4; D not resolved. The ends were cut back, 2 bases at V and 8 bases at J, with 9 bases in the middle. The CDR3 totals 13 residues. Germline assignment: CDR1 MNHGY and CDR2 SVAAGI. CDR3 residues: CASSYGNPEKLFF. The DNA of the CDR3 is TGTGCCAGCAGTTATGGCAATCCAGAAAAACTGTTTTTT.

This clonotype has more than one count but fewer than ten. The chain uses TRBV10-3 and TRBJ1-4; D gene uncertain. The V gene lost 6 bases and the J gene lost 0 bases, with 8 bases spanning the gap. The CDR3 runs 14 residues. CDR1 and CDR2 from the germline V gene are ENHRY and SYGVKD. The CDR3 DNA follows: TGTGCCATCAGGGAGGATGCAACTAATGAAAAACTGTTTTTT. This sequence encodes CAIREDATNEKLFF.

This CDR3 is CASRPHRDYGYTF. The CDR3 coding sequence is TGTGCCAGCAGGCCCCACCGGGACTATGGCTACACCTTC. The chain carries TRBV28 and TRBJ1-2; D is ambiguous. Germline CDR1 MDHEN, CDR2 SYDVKM. The V and J ends lost 6 bases and 3 bases respectively, with 11 bases between them. The CDR3 consists of 13 residues.